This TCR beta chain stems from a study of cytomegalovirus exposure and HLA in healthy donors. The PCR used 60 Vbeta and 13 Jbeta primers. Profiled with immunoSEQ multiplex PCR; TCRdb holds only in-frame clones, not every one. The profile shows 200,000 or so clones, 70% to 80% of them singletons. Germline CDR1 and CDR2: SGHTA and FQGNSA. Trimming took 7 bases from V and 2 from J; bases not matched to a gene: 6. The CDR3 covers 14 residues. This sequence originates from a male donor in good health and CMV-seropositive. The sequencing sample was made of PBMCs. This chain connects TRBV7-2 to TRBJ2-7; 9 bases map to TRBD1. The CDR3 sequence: CASITGQGPYEQYF. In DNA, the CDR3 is TGTGCCAGCATCACGGGACAGGGCCCCTACGAGCAGTACTTC. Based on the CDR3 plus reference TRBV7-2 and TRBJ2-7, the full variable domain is GAGVSQSPSNKVTEKGKDVELRCDPISGHTALYWYRQSLGQGLEFLIYFQGNSAPDKSGLPSDRFSAERTGGSVSTLTIQRTQQEDSAVYLCASITGQGPYEQYFGPGTRLTVT.